This note documents a single T cell receptor (beta chain) sequence. The entry originates in a study of cytomegalovirus exposure and HLA in healthy donors. The primer mix had 60 Vbeta and 13 Jbeta primers. Clones were sequenced by immunoSEQ multiplex PCR, and TCRdb holds only the in-frame ones, with some missing. This table holds fewer than 100,000 clones, roughly 79% found once. The germline V gene encodes CDR1 MNHEY and CDR2 SMNVEV (reference sequence). The CDR3 has 14 amino acids. With 4 bases removed from V and 5 bases from J, the gap between germline ends came to 14 bases. The TCR sequence derives from a man aged 35 to 55 in good health and CMV-seronegative. Source material: PBMCs. The rearrangement uses TRBV27 and TRBJ1-1, with D perhaps matching TRBD1 (6 bases). The CDR3 region is CASSSLTRGTEAFF. For the CDR3, the DNA is TGTGCCAGCAGTTCCCTCACAAGGGGGACTGAAGCTTTCTTT.